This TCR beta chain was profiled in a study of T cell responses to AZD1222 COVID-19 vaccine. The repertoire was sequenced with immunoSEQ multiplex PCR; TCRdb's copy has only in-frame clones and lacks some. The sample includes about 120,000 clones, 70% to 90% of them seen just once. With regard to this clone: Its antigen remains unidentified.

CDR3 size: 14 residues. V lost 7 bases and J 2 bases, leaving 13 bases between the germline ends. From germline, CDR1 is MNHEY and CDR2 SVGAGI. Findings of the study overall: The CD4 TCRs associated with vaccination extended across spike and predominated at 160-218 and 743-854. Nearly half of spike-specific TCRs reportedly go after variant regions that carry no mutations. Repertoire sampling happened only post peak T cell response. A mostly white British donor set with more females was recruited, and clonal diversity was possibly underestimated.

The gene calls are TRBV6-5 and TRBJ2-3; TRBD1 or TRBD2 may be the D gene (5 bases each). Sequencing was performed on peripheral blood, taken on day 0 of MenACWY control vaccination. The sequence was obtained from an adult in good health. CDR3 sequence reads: CASKTGPSTDTQYF. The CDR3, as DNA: TGTGCCAGCAAAACGGGGCCGTCCACAGATACGCAGTATTTT.